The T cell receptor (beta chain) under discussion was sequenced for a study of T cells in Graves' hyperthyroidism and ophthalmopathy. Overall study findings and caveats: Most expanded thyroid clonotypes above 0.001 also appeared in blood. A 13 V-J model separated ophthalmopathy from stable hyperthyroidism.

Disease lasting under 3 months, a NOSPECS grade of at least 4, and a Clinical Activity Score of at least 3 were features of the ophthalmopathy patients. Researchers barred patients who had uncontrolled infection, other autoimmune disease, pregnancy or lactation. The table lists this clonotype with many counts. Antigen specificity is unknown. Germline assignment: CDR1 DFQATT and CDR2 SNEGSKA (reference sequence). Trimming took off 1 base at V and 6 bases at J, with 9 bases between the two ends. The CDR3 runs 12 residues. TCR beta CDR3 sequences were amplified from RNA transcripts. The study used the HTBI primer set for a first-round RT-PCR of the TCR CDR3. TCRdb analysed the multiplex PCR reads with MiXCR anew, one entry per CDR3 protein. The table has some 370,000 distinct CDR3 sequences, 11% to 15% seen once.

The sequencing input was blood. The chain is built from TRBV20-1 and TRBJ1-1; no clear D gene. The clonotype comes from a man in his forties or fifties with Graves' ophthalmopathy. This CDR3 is CSARVPKSEAFF. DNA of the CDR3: TGCAGTGCTAGAGTCCCGAAATCTGAAGCTTTCTTT.